This is a list of T cell receptor beta chains from one sample in a study of human T cells and chemical hapten exposure. Using its own MiXCR run on the RACE reads, TCRdb lists one record per CDR3 protein. The sample shows over 50,000 distinct CDR3 sequences, 9.5% to 12% of them seen only once. Material: whole blood, obtained in connection with sensitization to the hapten diphenylcyclopropenone (DPC). The receptors stem from a woman in her forties with alopecia areata. Some clones in this sample may be carry-over from other donors' samples. Each CDR3 is given without its conserved first and last residue. A D gene is named only where the DNA matches it firmly. Rows may omit the clone size; those that give it use once, few, many or a size class.

few | TRBJ2-1 | TRBD1 | TRBV5-1 | ASSPGQGAEEQF
few | TRBJ2-1 | TRBD1 | TRBV7-7 | ASSLNSGGNNEQF
NA | TRBJ2-5 | TRBD2 | TRBV7-8 | ASSLGGGRRSRIQETQY
NA | TRBJ1-1 | TRBD1 | TRBV6-5 | ASSYPRQGLGTEAF
few | TRBJ2-1 | TRBD2 | TRBV28 | ASSLAGGYNEQF
few | TRBJ2-3 | TRBD2 | TRBV30 | AWSGLAGLTDTQY
many | TRBJ1-6 | TRBD1 | TRBV6-6 | ASNLRGTARDSPLH
few | TRBJ2-2 | TRBD2 | TRBV2 | ASSPRTSGGALTGELF
few | TRBJ1-5 | TRBD1 | TRBV29-1 | SVTGGYQPQH
NA | TRBJ2-7 | NA | TRBV3-1 | ASSQGDWGNSYEQY
NA | TRBJ2-1 | NA | TRBV29-1 | SVGGNYNEQF
NA | TRBJ2-7 | NA | TRBV7-2 | ASAEANAYEQY
NA | TRBJ2-6 | TRBD2 | TRBV7-3 | ASSLRVAGASGANVLT
many | TRBJ1-3 | NA | TRBV5-1 | ASSLEGNTIY
many | TRBJ1-1 | NA | TRBV18 | ASSPSLEPEAF
few | TRBJ2-1 | NA | TRBV2 | ASSDQLVPVGQF
NA | TRBJ1-4 | NA | TRBV11-3 | ASSLDSRPPTNEKLF
NA | TRBJ2-7 | TRBD1 | TRBV6-2/TRBV6-3 | ASSQRDRYSYEQY
NA | TRBJ2-7 | NA | TRBV21-1 | ASSLTNGYYEQY
NA | TRBJ1-5 | TRBD1 | TRBV5-6 | ASSLFQGERNQPQH
few | TRBJ2-2 | NA | TRBV11-2 | ASSLGGGNTGELF
NA | TRBJ2-7 | TRBD1 | TRBV10-1 | ASSVDRSKLY
many | TRBJ2-1 | NA | TRBV30 | AWKRVGASPYNEQF
few | TRBJ2-3 | NA | TRBV7-8 | ASSLASGTDTQY
few | TRBJ2-1 | NA | TRBV7-8 | ASSVASSVNEQF
few | TRBJ2-1 | TRBD1 | TRBV7-9 | ASSLGQGISYNEQF
few | TRBJ2-1 | TRBD2 | TRBV6-6 | ASSYSELAGGDNEQF
many | TRBJ2-3 | NA | TRBV11-3 | ASSSQGPTDTQY
NA | TRBJ2-5 | TRBD1 | TRBV9 | ASSVLSGQGQETQY
many | TRBJ1-6 | NA | TRBV28 | ASTHRRGRYITSPLH
NA | TRBJ1-4 | NA | TRBV29-1 | SVENEKLF
NA | TRBJ1-5 | NA | TRBV12-3/TRBV12-4 | ASSNGRAQH
many | TRBJ1-1 | NA | TRBV7-9 | ASSLFGDTEAF
few | TRBJ1-1 | NA | TRBV2 | ASRGSSGVNTEAF
many | TRBJ2-1 | TRBD2 | TRBV19 | ASSPPPTSGVYNEQF
many | TRBJ1-1 | NA | TRBV20-1 | SASSPGPTEAF
many | TRBJ1-3 | NA | TRBV11-2 | ASSHVGNTIY